This T cell receptor beta chain was documented in a study of cytomegalovirus exposure and HLA in healthy donors. General study results and limits: TCR beta V- and J-gene trimming was later associated with a missense DCLRE1C variant. The classifier reportedly diagnosed cytomegalovirus status with high specificity and sensitivity. Sequences of the TCR beta chain were said to predict the HLA-A and HLA-B alleles of most subjects accurately.

Both 60 Vbeta primers and 13 Jbeta primers went into the PCR. Clones were read by immunoSEQ multiplex PCR, and TCRdb kept only the in-frame ones, dropping some. The repertoire consists of about 160,000 clones, with 65% to 80% occurring once and the leading ten covering roughly 2%. The ends lost 5 bases at V and 5 bases at J; junction bases unmatched: 4. Germline V CDR1 and CDR2: SEHNR, FQNEAQ (reference sequence). The CDR3 is 16 amino acids. A remark on this clone: Antigen: not known.

V gene TRBV7-9 combines with J gene TRBJ2-2; 14 bases fit TRBD2. The clonotype originates from a female donor in good health and CMV-seronegative. The sequencing input was PBMCs. CDR3 region: CASSTRTSGGTGELFF. The DNA of the CDR3 is TGTGCCAGCAGCACCCGGACTAGCGGGGGGACCGGGGAGCTGTTTTTT.